One and the same sample provided the 12 T cell receptor beta chains below, sequenced in a study of T cells expressing NK-cell markers. Reanalyzing the 5' RACE reads, TCRdb keeps one entry per CDR3 protein, without DNA. Its table lists approximately 460,000 distinct CDR3 sequences. Sequencing used blood T cells: a sorted CD56 or NKG2C T cell subset, CD4+ or CD8+ T cells, or bulk PBMC T cells (not recorded which). These receptors were obtained from a woman between 18 and 70 years old in good health.

V and J are TRBV7-2 and TRBJ1-5. The CDR3 covers 13 residues. The germline gives CDR1 SGHTA, CDR2 FQGNSA. This CDR3 reads CASSSVHNQPQHF. The variable domain in full, with the rest retrieved from reference TRBV7-2 and TRBJ1-5, is GAGVSQSPSNKVTEKGKDVELRCDPISGHTALYWYRQSLGQGLEFLIYFQGNSAPDKSGLPSDRFSAERTGGSVSTLTIQRTQQEDSAVYLCASSSVHNQPQHFGDGTRLSIL.

The V gene is TRBV27, the J gene TRBJ1-2; the D call of TRBD1 rests on TCRdb alone, since no DNA is present to check it. Germline loops: CDR1 MNHEY, CDR2 SMNVEV (reference sequence). The CDR3 consists of 14 residues. The CDR3 sequence is CASSSSDRSRGYTF.

The V call is TRBV3-1, the J call TRBJ1-4; TCRdb indicates TRBD1, and absent DNA this call remains unverified. CDR1 is LGHDT and CDR2 is YNNKEL in the germline V gene (reference sequence). This CDR3 has 13 residues. CDR3 region: CASSQDRGRKLFF.

The chain has TRBV7-7 and TRBJ2-2. The CDR3 sequence is 13 residues long. Germline-derived CDR1 and CDR2 are SSHAT and FNYEAQ (reference sequence). Here the CDR3 reads CASSFENTGELFF.

This rearrangement joins TRBV29-1 to TRBJ2-3; TCRdb selects TRBD2, and the lack of DNA leaves this call unchecked. The CDR3 spans 20 residues. In germline, CDR1 is SQVTM, CDR2 ANQGSEA. The CDR3 loop is CSVVYRTSGSPTFRGDTQYF.

The rearrangement links TRBV20-1 to TRBJ2-7. CDR1 and CDR2 (germline): DFQATT, SNEGSKA (reference sequence). CDR3 length equals 14 residues. CDR3 amino acids: CSAEGRSVSYEQYF.

V and J are TRBV20-1 and TRBJ2-1; there is no DNA to check the TCRdb D call of TRBD1. CDR1 and CDR2 (germline): DFQATT, SNEGSKA (reference sequence). The CDR3 totals 16 residues. CDR3 residues: CSADPPRPSSYNEQFF.

V is TRBV5-5 and J is TRBJ2-3. The germline gives CDR1 SGHKS, CDR2 YYEKEE (reference sequence). CDR3 size: 17 residues. The CDR3 sequence: CASSLSYLGTSTDTQYF.

The rearrangement links TRBV18 to TRBJ2-5. The CDR3 consists of 13 residues. Germline assignment: CDR1 KGHSH and CDR2 LQKENI. The CDR3 loop is CASSRAGGETQYF.

The rearrangement joins TRBV25-1 to TRBJ1-2; the D gene TCRdb calls, TRBD1, cannot be checked with no DNA. CDR1 is MGHDK, CDR2 SYGVNS, per germline. This CDR3 spans 13 amino acids. Here the CDR3 reads CASSAQGAWGYTF.

V and J are TRBV7-2 and TRBJ1-3; there is no DNA to check the TCRdb D call of TRBD1. The CDR3 extends over 15 amino acids. CDR1 and CDR2 from the germline V gene are SGHTA and FQGNSA. Here the CDR3 reads CAGSPGSSSGNTIYF.

This chain uses TRBV7-8 with TRBJ1-6; no DNA is available, so the TRBD1 call from TCRdb remains unchecked. Germline CDR1 reads SGHVS; CDR2 reads FQNEAQ. CDR3 length: 14 amino acids. The CDR3 here is CASSEQGVNSPLHF. Complete variable domain (other parts from reference TRBV7-8 and TRBJ1-6): GAGVSQSPRYKVAKRGQDVALRCDPISGHVSLFWYQQALGQGPEFLTYFQNEAQLDKSGLPSDRFFAERPEGSVSTLKIQRTQQEDSAVYLCASSEQGVNSPLHFGNGTRLTVT.